A selection of T cell receptor beta chains follows, all from one sample in a study of cytomegalovirus exposure and HLA in healthy donors. This table comes from immunoSEQ multiplex PCR, and its TCRdb copy is limited to in-frame clones, with some not included. The table records roughly 150,000 clones, around 80% of them present only once. Sequencing was performed on PBMCs. All receptors derive from a woman in her forties in good health and CMV-seronegative. The CDR3 runs from the conserved cysteine through the conserved F or W. D genes are given only for firm matches. Some rows have no size entry. The others give once, few or many, or a class for an expanded clone.

d_call: TRBD1; clone_size: NA; j_call: TRBJ2-1; v_call: TRBV5-1; cdr3_aa: CASSFGTGLRNEQFF; cdr3_nt: TGCGCCAGCAGCTTTGGGACAGGACTGCGAAATGAGCAGTTCTTC
d_call: TRBD2; clone_size: once; j_call: TRBJ2-1; v_call: TRBV7-2; cdr3_aa: CASSSRLAGGPSYNEQFF; cdr3_nt: TGTGCCAGCAGCTCCCGACTAGCGGGAGGGCCATCCTACAATGAGCAGTTCTTC
d_call: TRBD2; clone_size: NA; j_call: TRBJ2-7; v_call: TRBV7-9; cdr3_aa: CASSLALGTSGAEQYF; cdr3_nt: TGTGCCAGCAGCTTAGCCCTCGGGACTAGCGGGGCCGAGCAGTACTTC
d_call: NA; clone_size: NA; j_call: TRBJ2-4; v_call: TRBV29-1; cdr3_aa: CSVAGTQGAKNIQYF; cdr3_nt: TGCAGCGTGGCGGGGACCCAGGGAGCCAAAAACATTCAGTACTTC
d_call: TRBD1; clone_size: NA; j_call: TRBJ1-4; v_call: TRBV27; cdr3_aa: CASSNRGYEKLFF; cdr3_nt: TGTGCCAGCAGCAACAGGGGGTATGAAAAACTGTTTTTT
d_call: TRBD2; clone_size: NA; j_call: TRBJ2-7; v_call: TRBV5-1; cdr3_aa: CASSFVAGSSYEQYF; cdr3_nt: TGCGCCAGCAGCTTCGTAGCGGGGAGCTCCTACGAGCAGTACTTC
d_call: TRBD2; clone_size: NA; j_call: TRBJ2-7; v_call: TRBV5-6; cdr3_aa: CASSPGGYEQYF; cdr3_nt: TGTGCCAGCAGCCCGGGGGGCTACGAGCAGTACTTC
d_call: NA; clone_size: NA; j_call: TRBJ1-2; v_call: TRBV11-2; cdr3_aa: CASSLNPPRHYGYTF; cdr3_nt: TGTGCCAGCAGCTTAAATCCTCCGAGGCACTATGGCTACACCTTC
d_call: TRBD2; clone_size: NA; j_call: TRBJ2-3; v_call: TRBV9; cdr3_aa: CASSVVGGRVTDTQYF; cdr3_nt: TGTGCCAGCAGCGTAGTGGGCGGGAGAGTCACAGATACGCAGTATTTT
d_call: TRBD1; clone_size: NA; j_call: TRBJ1-4; v_call: TRBV27; cdr3_aa: CASSTYRGRLYEKLFF; cdr3_nt: TGTGCCAGCAGTACCTACAGGGGGCGCTTGTATGAAAAACTGTTTTTT
d_call: TRBD2; clone_size: NA; j_call: TRBJ2-5; v_call: TRBV14; cdr3_aa: CASGGGYQETQYF; cdr3_nt: TGTGCCTCCGGGGGGGGGTACCAAGAGACCCAGTACTTC
d_call: NA; clone_size: few; j_call: TRBJ1-6; v_call: TRBV5-1; cdr3_aa: CASSLGGTHDSPLHF; cdr3_nt: TGCGCCAGCAGCTTGGGGGGGACACACGATTCACCCCTCCACTTT
d_call: TRBD2; clone_size: NA; j_call: TRBJ2-2; v_call: TRBV6-6; cdr3_aa: CASSTSGKNTGELFF; cdr3_nt: TGTGCCAGCAGTACTAGCGGGAAGAACACCGGGGAGCTGTTTTTT
d_call: NA; clone_size: NA; j_call: TRBJ1-1; v_call: TRBV6-1; cdr3_aa: CASSSGYTEAFF; cdr3_nt: TGTGCCAGCAGTTCAGGGTACACTGAAGCTTTCTTT
d_call: TRBD1; clone_size: once; j_call: TRBJ2-7; v_call: TRBV5-6; cdr3_aa: CASELGQHAPQYF; cdr3_nt: TGTGCCAGCGAGCTGGGACAGCACGCTCCCCAGTACTTC
d_call: TRBD1; clone_size: NA; j_call: TRBJ2-5; v_call: TRBV10-3; cdr3_aa: CAISEMGTAETQYF; cdr3_nt: TGTGCCATCAGTGAGATGGGGACAGCAGAGACCCAGTACTTC
d_call: NA; clone_size: NA; j_call: TRBJ2-5; v_call: TRBV5-6; cdr3_aa: CASSVGRVQTQYF; cdr3_nt: TGTGCCAGCAGCGTTGGCCGGGTGCAGACCCAGTACTTC
d_call: TRBD1; clone_size: NA; j_call: TRBJ2-7; v_call: TRBV7-3; cdr3_aa: CASSLDRGEEQYF; cdr3_nt: TGTGCCAGCAGCTTAGACAGGGGAGAAGAGCAGTACTTC
d_call: NA; clone_size: NA; j_call: TRBJ1-1; v_call: TRBV13; cdr3_aa: CASSLGIGGTEAFF; cdr3_nt: TGTGCCAGCAGCTTAGGGATAGGGGGCACTGAAGCTTTCTTT
d_call: NA; clone_size: few; j_call: TRBJ2-7; v_call: TRBV28; cdr3_aa: CASSKPKQAYYEQYF; cdr3_nt: TGTGCCAGCAGCAAACCTAAACAGGCTTACTACGAGCAGTACTTC
d_call: NA; clone_size: NA; j_call: TRBJ2-6; v_call: TRBV19; cdr3_aa: CASSIEGRSGANVLTF; cdr3_nt: TGTGCCAGTAGTATAGAGGGGAGATCTGGGGCCAACGTCCTGACTTTC
d_call: NA; clone_size: NA; j_call: TRBJ2-5; v_call: TRBV21-1; cdr3_aa: CASSKVPPSGTGEETQYF; cdr3_nt: TGTGCCAGCAGCAAAGTCCCTCCTTCCGGGACAGGGGAAGAGACCCAGTACTTC
d_call: NA; clone_size: NA; j_call: TRBJ2-7; v_call: TRBV27; cdr3_aa: CASSLRSRGIYEQYF; cdr3_nt: TGTGCCAGCAGTTTACGATCCAGGGGCATCTACGAGCAGTACTTC
d_call: NA; clone_size: NA; j_call: TRBJ1-1; v_call: TRBV5-1; cdr3_aa: CASSLAPDMNTEAFF; cdr3_nt: TGCGCCAGCAGCTTGGCCCCGGACATGAACACTGAAGCTTTCTTT
d_call: NA; clone_size: NA; j_call: TRBJ2-1; v_call: TRBV9; cdr3_aa: CASSVASPSFNEQFF; cdr3_nt: TGTGCCAGCAGCGTAGCAAGCCCAAGTTTTAATGAGCAGTTCTTC
d_call: NA; clone_size: NA; j_call: TRBJ2-3; v_call: TRBV19; cdr3_aa: CASSIVFDTQYF; cdr3_nt: TGTGCCAGTAGTATCGTATTCGATACGCAGTATTTT
d_call: NA; clone_size: NA; j_call: TRBJ2-7; v_call: TRBV11-2; cdr3_aa: CASLSSYEQYF; cdr3_nt: TGTGCCAGCCTAAGCTCCTACGAGCAGTACTTC
d_call: NA; clone_size: NA; j_call: TRBJ2-5; v_call: TRBV10-3; cdr3_aa: CAISEGRRETQYF; cdr3_nt: TGTGCCATCAGTGAGGGAAGGCGGGAGACCCAGTACTTC
d_call: NA; clone_size: NA; j_call: TRBJ2-4; v_call: TRBV10-3; cdr3_aa: CAISELMGSGEYF; cdr3_nt: TGTGCCATCAGTGAGTTAATGGGGTCGGGGGAGTACTTC
d_call: TRBD2; clone_size: NA; j_call: TRBJ2-1; v_call: TRBV4-2; cdr3_aa: CASSNRGASGGRYEQFF; cdr3_nt: TGTGCCAGCAGCAACCGGGGAGCTAGCGGGGGGCGCTATGAGCAGTTCTTC
d_call: NA; clone_size: NA; j_call: TRBJ2-2; v_call: TRBV29-1; cdr3_aa: CTTQLRAGELFF; cdr3_nt: TGCACCACCCAACTGAGGGCCGGGGAGCTGTTTTTT
d_call: NA; clone_size: once; j_call: TRBJ2-5; v_call: TRBV11-2; cdr3_aa: CASSLGLGARVQETQYF; cdr3_nt: TGTGCCAGCAGCTTAGGACTGGGGGCGCGGGTTCAAGAGACCCAGTACTTC
d_call: TRBD2; clone_size: NA; j_call: TRBJ2-7; v_call: TRBV7-9; cdr3_aa: CASSPRADRTSGRAYEQYF; cdr3_nt: TGTGCCAGCAGCCCCCGGGCGGACCGGACTAGCGGGAGGGCCTACGAGCAGTACTTC
d_call: TRBD1; clone_size: medium-sized; j_call: TRBJ1-4; v_call: TRBV4-1; cdr3_aa: CASSRPGTGGSNEKLFF; cdr3_nt: TGCGCCAGCAGCCGTCCCGGGACAGGGGGGTCGAATGAAAAACTGTTTTTT
d_call: TRBD1; clone_size: NA; j_call: TRBJ1-2; v_call: TRBV5-6; cdr3_aa: CASSFRQGYGYTF; cdr3_nt: TGTGCCAGCAGCTTTCGACAGGGCTATGGCTACACCTTC
d_call: NA; clone_size: NA; j_call: TRBJ2-1; v_call: TRBV11-3; cdr3_aa: CASSRTSSYNEQFF; cdr3_nt: TGTGCCAGCAGCCGAACTAGCTCCTACAATGAGCAGTTCTTC
d_call: TRBD1; clone_size: once; j_call: TRBJ1-5; v_call: TRBV27; cdr3_aa: CASSLYGRGLTPSNQPQHF; cdr3_nt: TGTGCCAGCAGTTTATATGGCAGGGGGCTAACACCCAGCAATCAGCCCCAGCATTTT
d_call: NA; clone_size: NA; j_call: TRBJ2-6; v_call: TRBV5-1; cdr3_aa: CASREFGANVLTF; cdr3_nt: TGCGCCAGCAGAGAGTTCGGGGCCAACGTCCTGACTTTC
d_call: NA; clone_size: NA; j_call: TRBJ1-6; v_call: TRBV2; cdr3_aa: CASSAGPGYNSPLHF; cdr3_nt: TGTGCCAGCAGTGCAGGGCCAGGGTATAATTCACCCCTCCACTTT
d_call: NA; clone_size: NA; j_call: TRBJ2-1; v_call: TRBV10-3; cdr3_aa: CAIRGAYNEQFF; cdr3_nt: TGTGCCATCAGGGGGGCGTACAATGAGCAGTTCTTC
d_call: NA; clone_size: once; j_call: TRBJ1-2; v_call: TRBV6-6; cdr3_aa: CASSQQGGVHGYTF; cdr3_nt: TGTGCCAGCAGTCAACAGGGTGGCGTTCATGGCTACACCTTC
d_call: NA; clone_size: NA; j_call: TRBJ1-4; v_call: TRBV10-3; cdr3_aa: CAISRDTATNEKLFF; cdr3_nt: TGTGCCATCAGCCGGGACACCGCAACTAATGAAAAACTGTTTTTT